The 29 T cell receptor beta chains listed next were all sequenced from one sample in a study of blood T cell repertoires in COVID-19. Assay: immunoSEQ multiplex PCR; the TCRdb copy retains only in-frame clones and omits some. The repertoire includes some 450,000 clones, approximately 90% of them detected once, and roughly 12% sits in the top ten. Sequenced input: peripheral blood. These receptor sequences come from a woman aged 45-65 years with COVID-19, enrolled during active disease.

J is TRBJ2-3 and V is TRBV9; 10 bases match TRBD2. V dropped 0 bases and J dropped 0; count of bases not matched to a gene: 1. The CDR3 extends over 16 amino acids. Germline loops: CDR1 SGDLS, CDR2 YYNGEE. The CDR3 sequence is CASSVGTSGSTDTQYF. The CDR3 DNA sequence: TGTGCCAGCAGCGTAGGGACTAGCGGTAGCACAGATACGCAGTATTTT.

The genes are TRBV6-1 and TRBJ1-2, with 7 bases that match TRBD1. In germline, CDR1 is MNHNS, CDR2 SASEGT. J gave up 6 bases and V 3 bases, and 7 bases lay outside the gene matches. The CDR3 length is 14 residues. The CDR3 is CASSEVPGTDGYTF. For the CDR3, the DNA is TGTGCCAGCAGTGAGGTACCCGGGACAGATGGCTACACCTTC.

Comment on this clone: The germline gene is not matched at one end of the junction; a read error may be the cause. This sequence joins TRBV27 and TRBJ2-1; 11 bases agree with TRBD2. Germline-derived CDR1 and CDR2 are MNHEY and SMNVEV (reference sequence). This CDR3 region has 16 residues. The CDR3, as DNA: TGTGCCAGCAGTCTATCATCTAGCGGGGGGCCTTCTGGGCAGTTCTTC. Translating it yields CASSLSSSGGPSGQFF.

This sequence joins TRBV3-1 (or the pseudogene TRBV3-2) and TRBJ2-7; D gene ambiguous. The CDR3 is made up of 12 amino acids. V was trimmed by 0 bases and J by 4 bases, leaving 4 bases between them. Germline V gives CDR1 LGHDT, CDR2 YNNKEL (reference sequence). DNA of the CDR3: TGTGCCAGCAGCCAAGATGAGTACGAGCAGTACTTC. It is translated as CASSQDEYEQYF.

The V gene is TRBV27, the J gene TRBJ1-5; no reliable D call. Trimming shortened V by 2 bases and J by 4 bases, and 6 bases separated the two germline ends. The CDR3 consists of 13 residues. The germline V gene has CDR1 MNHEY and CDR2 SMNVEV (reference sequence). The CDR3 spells CASSLGRNQPQHF. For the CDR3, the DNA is TGTGCCAGCAGTTTAGGGCGTAATCAGCCCCAGCATTTT.

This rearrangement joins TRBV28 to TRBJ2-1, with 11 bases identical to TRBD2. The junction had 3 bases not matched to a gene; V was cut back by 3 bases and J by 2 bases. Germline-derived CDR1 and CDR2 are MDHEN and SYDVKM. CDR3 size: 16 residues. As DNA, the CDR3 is TGTGCCAGCAGTTTCCTTAGCGGGGGGGCCTACAATGAGCAGTTCTTC. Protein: CASSFLSGGAYNEQFF.

The CDR3: CASSPATGEPNTEAFF. DNA of the CDR3: TGTGCCAGCAGCCCAGCGACCGGAGAACCGAACACTGAAGCTTTCTTT. V is TRBV9 and J is TRBJ1-1; D gene ambiguous. This CDR3 has 16 amino acids. CDR1 is SGDLS, CDR2 YYNGEE, per germline. V was pared by 4 bases and J by 1 base, with 17 bases between.

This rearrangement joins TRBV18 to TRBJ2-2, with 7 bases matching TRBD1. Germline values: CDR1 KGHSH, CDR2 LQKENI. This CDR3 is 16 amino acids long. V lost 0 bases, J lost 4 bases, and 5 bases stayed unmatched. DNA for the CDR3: TGTGCCAGCTCACCACCGGGACAGAGGGCCACCGGGGAGCTGTTTTTT. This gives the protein CASSPPGQRATGELFF.

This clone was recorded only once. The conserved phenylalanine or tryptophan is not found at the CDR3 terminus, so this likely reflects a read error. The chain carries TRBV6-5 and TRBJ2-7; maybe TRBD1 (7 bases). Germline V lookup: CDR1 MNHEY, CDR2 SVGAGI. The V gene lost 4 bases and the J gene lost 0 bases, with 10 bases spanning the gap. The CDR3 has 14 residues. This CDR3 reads CASSSGGFSYEQYL. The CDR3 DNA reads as TGTGCCAGCAGTTCAGGGGGGTTCTCCTACGAGCAGTACCTC.

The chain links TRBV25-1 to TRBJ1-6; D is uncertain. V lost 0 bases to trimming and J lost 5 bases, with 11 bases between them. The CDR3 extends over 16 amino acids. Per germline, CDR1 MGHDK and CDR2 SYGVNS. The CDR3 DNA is TGTGCCAGCAGTGAATATGGGTACGGGAATAATTCACCCCTCCACTTT. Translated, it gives CASSEYGYGNNSPLHF.

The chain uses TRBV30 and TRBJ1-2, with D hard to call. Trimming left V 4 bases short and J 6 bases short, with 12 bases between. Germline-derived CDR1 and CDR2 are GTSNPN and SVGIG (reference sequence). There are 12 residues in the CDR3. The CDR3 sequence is CAWTVAENGYTF. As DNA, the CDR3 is TGTGCCTGGACAGTGGCGGAGAATGGCTACACCTTC.

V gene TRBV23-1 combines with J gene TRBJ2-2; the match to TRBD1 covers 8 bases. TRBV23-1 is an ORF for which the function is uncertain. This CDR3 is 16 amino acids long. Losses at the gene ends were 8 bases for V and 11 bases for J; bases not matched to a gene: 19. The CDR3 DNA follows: TGCGCCAGCCTTCCCGGGACAGGTTTGTTTTCAGGAGAGCTGTTTTTT. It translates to CASLPGTGLFSGELFF.

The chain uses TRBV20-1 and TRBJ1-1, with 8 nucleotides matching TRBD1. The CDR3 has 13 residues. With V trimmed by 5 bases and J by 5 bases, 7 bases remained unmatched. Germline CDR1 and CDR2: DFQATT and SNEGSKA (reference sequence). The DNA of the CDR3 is TGCAGTGCTGGTGACAGGGGTCGGACTGAAGCTTTCTTT. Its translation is CSAGDRGRTEAFF.

The DNA of the CDR3 is TGTGCCAGCAGTTACGCGGGGGGGCCCTACGAGCAGTACTTC. Amino acids: CASSYAGGPYEQYF. The chain recombines TRBV6-2 or TRBV6-3 with TRBJ2-7; 9 bases agree with TRBD2. Germline CDR1 and CDR2: MNHEY and SVGEGT. Trimming took 2 bases from V and 2 from J; bases not matched to a gene: 1. The CDR3 is 14 amino acids.

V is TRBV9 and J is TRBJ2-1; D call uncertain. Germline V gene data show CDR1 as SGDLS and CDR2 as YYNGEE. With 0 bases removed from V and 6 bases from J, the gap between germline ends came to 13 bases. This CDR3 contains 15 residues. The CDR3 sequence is CASSVGGRRINEQFF. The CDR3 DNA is TGTGCCAGCAGCGTAGGTGGCAGGCGAATCAATGAGCAGTTCTTC.

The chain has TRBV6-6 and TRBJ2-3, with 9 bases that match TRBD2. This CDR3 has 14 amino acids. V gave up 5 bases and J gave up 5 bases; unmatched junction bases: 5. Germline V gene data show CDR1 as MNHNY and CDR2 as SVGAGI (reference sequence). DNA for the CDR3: TGTGCCAGCAGTCCGGGACTAGCTGTAGATACGCAGTATTTT. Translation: CASSPGLAVDTQYF.

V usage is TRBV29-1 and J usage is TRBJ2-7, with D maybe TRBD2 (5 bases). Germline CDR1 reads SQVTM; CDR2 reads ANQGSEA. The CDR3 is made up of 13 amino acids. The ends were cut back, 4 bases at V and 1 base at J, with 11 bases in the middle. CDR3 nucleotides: TGCAGCGTTGGGGTGACGGGGTCCTACGAGCAGTACTTC. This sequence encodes CSVGVTGSYEQYF.

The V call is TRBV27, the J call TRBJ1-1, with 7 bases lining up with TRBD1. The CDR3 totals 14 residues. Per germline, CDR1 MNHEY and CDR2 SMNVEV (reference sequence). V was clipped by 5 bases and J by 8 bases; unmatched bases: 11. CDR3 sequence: CASSPQTTGLEAFF. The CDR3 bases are TGTGCCAGCAGTCCTCAAACGACAGGGCTAGAAGCTTTCTTT.

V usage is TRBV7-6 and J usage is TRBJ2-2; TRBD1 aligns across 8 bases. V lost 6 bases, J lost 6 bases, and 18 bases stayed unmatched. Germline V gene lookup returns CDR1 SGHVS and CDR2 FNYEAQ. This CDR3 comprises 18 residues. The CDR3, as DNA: TGTGCCAGCAGTCCTAGCCACGGACAGGGCGCGAAACCCGGGGAGCTGTTTTTT. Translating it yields CASSPSHGQGAKPGELFF.

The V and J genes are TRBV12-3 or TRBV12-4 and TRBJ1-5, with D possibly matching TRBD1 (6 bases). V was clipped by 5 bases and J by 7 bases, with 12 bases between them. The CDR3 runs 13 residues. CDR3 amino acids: CASSQGNLQPQHF. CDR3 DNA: TGTGCCAGCAGTCAGGGGAATCTGCAGCCCCAGCATTTT.

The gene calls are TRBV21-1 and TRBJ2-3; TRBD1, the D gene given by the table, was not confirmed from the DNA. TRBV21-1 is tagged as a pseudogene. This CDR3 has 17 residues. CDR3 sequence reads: CASSSCPRVPGTDTQYF. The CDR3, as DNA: TGTGCCAGCAGCTCATGCCCCAGGGTTCCTGGCACAGATACGCAGTATTTT.

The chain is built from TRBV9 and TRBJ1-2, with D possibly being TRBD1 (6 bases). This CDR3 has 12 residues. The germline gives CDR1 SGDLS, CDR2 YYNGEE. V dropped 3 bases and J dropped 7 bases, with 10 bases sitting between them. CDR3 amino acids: CASSATGSGYTF. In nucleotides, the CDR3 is TGTGCCAGCAGCGCCACAGGGAGTGGCTACACCTTC.

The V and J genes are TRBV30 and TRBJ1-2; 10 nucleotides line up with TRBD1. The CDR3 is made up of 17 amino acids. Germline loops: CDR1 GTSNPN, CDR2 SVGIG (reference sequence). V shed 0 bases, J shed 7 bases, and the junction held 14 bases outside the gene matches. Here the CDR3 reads CAWSVPSRDRGQGGYTF. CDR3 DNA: TGTGCCTGGAGTGTACCCTCCCGGGACAGGGGACAGGGTGGCTACACCTTC.

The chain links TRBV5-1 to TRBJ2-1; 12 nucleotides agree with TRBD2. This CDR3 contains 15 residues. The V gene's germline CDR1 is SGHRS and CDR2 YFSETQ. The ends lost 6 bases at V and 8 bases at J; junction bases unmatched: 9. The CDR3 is CASKPSGGANHEQFF. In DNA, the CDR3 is TGCGCCAGCAAGCCTAGCGGGGGGGCCAATCATGAGCAGTTCTTC.

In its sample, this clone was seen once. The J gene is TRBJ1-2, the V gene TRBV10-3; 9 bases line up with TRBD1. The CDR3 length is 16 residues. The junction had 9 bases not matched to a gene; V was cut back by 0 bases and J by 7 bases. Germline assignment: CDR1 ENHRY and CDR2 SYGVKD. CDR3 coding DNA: TGTGCCATCAGTGAGTCGAATACAGGGGGCATCGGTGGCTACACCTTC. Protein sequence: CAISESNTGGIGGYTF.

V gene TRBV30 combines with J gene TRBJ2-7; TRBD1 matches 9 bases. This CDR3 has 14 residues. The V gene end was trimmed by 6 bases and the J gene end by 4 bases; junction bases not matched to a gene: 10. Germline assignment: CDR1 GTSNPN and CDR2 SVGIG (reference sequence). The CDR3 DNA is TGTGCCTGCCAAGGGACAGGGACAGCTTACGAGCAGTACTTC. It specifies CACQGTGTAYEQYF.

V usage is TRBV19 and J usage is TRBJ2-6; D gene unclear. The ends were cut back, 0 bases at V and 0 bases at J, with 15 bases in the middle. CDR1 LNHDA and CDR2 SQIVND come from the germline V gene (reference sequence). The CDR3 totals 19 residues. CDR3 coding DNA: TGTGCCAGTAGTATAGATTTAGCAACGACCAGCTCTGGGGCCAACGTCCTGACTTTC. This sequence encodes CASSIDLATTSSGANVLTF.

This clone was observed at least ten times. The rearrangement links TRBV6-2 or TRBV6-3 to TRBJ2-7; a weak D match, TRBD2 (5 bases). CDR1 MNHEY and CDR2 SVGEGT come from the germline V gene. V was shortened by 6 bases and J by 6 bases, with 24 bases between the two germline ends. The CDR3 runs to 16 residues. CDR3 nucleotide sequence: TGTGCCAGCAGCCCTCTTCGCCGCAGAGGGAGCGGCGAGCAGTACTTC. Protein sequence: CASSPLRRRGSGEQYF.

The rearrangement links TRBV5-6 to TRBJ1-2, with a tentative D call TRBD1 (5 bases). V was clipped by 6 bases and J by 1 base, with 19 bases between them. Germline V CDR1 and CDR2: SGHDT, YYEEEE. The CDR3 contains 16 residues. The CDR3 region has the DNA TGTGCCAGCACCCCAGGAGGGGCTGGCGGTAACTATGGCTACACCTTC. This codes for CASTPGGAGGNYGYTF.